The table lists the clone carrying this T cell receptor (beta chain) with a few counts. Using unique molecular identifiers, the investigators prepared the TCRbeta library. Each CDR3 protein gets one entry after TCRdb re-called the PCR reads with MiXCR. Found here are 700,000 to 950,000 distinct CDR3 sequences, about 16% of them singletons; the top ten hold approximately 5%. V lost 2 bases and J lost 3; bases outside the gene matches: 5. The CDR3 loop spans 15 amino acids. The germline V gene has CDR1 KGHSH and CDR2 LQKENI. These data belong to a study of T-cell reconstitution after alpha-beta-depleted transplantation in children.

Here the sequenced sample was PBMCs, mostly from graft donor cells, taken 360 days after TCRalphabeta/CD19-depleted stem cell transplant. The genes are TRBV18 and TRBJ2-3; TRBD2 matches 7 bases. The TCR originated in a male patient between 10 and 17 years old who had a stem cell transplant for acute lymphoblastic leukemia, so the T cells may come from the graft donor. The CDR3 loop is CASSPEGGRTDTQYF. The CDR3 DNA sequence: TGTGCCAGCTCACCAGAGGGCGGGAGAACAGATACGCAGTATTTT.